This TCR beta chain was sequenced in a study of shared clonotypes between healthy human individuals (dated by TCRdb to about 2020). Looking at the study overall: Three men and two women, aged 18 to 49 years, made up the cohort. Each donor's leukapheresis produced roughly between about 0.9 and 9.5 billion PBMCs. The study deeply sequenced blood TCR repertoires of about 5 healthy adults to estimate repertoire size and the extent of clonotype sharing between individuals. For each donor, CD4 naive and CD4 memory were each run on three plates, CD8 naive on two plates, and CD8 memory on one plate. Different laboratories and diverse techniques were used to prepare libraries and sequence TCR repertoires, to increase sequencing depth and limit assay-specific biases. Study-wide findings and limitations: When a few donors were compared, the shared fraction of clonotypes was about 5% for naive CD4, approximately 3.3% for naive CD8, about 2.5% for memory CD4, and around 0.4% for memory CD8. Clonotypes shared by all four sorted-subset donors showed higher generation probabilities than non-shared clonotypes. Sampling was limited to blood, and TCR repertoires in tissue likely differ from TCR repertoires in blood. Larger estimated clonotype richness was generally found for naive subsets than for memory subsets. Based on pairwise subsampling, the degree of clonotype sharing among donors was expected to be affected by sequencing depth. Incomplete sequencing was indicated by rarefaction of sorted-subset datasets, despite the large sequencing depth. The genetic and exposure-history diversity represented was limited by the small number of donors.

Using the deep immunoSEQ assay, TCR CDR3 regions were amplified from genomic DNA by multiplex PCR. Extracted genomic DNA from each cell subset was distributed evenly across all wells of several immunoSEQ 96-well plates, and each plate was treated as a replicate. For sorted subsets, 150 to 250 ng of genomic DNA, equivalent to some 33,000 T cell genomes, went into each replicate PCR. Purified libraries were quantified with a Qubit 3.0 fluorometer, sized on a Bioanalyzer 2100, and re-quantified with the KAPA Library Quantification kit. A separate single-read 150-cycle Illumina NextSeq 550 flow cell was used to sequence each immunoSEQ 96-well plate. The paper's data handling went like this. Because only junctional sequences without quality scores were contained in the immunoSEQ output, filtering matching that applied to full-length reads could not be performed. To assign V/J genes and CDR3, sequences were annotated using PyIR, a Python wrapper for IgBLAST v1.9, with IMGT germline references. Reads were filtered out if the reads had weak V/J assignments (E-value above 1e-6), no CDR3, stop codons, out-of-frame junctions, or ambiguous translated residues. V3J clonotypes were defined by identical inferred V gene, J gene, and CDR3 amino acid sequence. To compute the percentage overlap between repertoires, the number of shared unique clonotypes was divided by the size of the smaller repertoire. Richness of each repertoire was evaluated using RTK rarefaction, the Chao1 estimator, and Recon v2.1 estimates of unobserved clonotypes. Generation probabilities were computed with OLGA for all TCRbeta clonotypes obtained by the gDNA method from a handful of donors. TCRdb obtained this table from immuneACCESS and retained in-frame rearrangements with V and J assigned. These tables miss some clones; where compared with another copy, unresolved V genes account for less than half of the shortfall, and the remainder is unexplained. V and J calls and clone size are copied from that table; D and trimming were computed from the DNA. In this sample the table shows under 300,000 clones, about 65% of which occur a single time. Roughly 10% of the sample comes from the top ten.

The donors were healthy, HIV-negative adults who had no recently reported acute infections or vaccinations. Every donor was a Caucasian adult living in Nashville, Tennessee, USA. CD4+ T cells were enriched by magnetic negative selection; naive cells were then positively selected on CD45RA, and the negative fraction formed the memory subset. Blood was obtained by leukapheresis, after which PBMCs were separated by Ficoll-Histopaque density gradient centrifugation and cryopreserved in liquid nitrogen vapor phase. Analytical flow cytometry was used to check the purity and quantity of every magnetically sorted T cell population. Genomic DNA was isolated from each sorted fraction and quantified by UV absorbance on a Nanodrop 2000c. On this clone: No antigen is known for it. No much larger clonotype is one base removed from it; base qualities were not supplied.

V sheds 9 bases and J sheds 5 bases, leaving 16 bases between their ends. CDR1 and CDR2 are drawn from the germline V gene: ENHRY, SYGVKD. From its cysteine to its phenylalanine, the CDR3 spans 13 amino acids. Just CDR3 DNA is preserved here, 39 bases in frame from base 1. The sequence derives from a man aged 25 to 40 in good health. The rearranged chain carries TRBV10-3 and TRBJ2-5; TRBD1 might be the D gene, on 5 matching bases. The sequenced sample consisted of memory CD4+ T cells sorted from blood. The label giving this sample's cell subset or site can be read as: CD45RA-negative fraction. The DNA sequence is TGTGCCATAGGGGTAACAGACGGGGAGACCCAGTACTTC. Translation gives CAIGVTDGETQYF.